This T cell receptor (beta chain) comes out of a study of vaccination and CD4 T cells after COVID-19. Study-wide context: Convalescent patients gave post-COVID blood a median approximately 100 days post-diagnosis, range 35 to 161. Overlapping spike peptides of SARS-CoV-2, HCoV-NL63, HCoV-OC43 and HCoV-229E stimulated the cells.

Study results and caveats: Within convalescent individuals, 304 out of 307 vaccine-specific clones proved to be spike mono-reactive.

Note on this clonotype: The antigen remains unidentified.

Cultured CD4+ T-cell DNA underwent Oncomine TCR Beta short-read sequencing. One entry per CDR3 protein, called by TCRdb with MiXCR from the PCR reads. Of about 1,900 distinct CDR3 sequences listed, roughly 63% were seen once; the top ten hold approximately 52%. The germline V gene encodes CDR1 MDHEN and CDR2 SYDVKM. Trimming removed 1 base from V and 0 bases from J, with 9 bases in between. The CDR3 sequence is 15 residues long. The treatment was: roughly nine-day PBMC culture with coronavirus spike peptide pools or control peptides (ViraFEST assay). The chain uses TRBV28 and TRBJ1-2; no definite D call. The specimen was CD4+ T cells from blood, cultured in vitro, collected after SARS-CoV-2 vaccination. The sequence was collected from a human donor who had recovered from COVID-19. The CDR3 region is CASSLLREANYGYTF. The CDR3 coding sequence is TGTGCCAGCAGTTTATTGAGGGAAGCTAACTATGGCTACACCTTC.